This is a list of T cell receptor beta chains from one sample in a study of blood T cell repertoires in COVID-19. The assay was immunoSEQ multiplex PCR, and TCRdb's table has in-frame clones only and misses some. The data hold about 160,000 clones, with approximately 80% observed a single time. Sequencing used peripheral blood. The receptors derive from a woman aged 40 to 55 with COVID-19, enrolled during active disease. CDR3s include the opening cysteine and the closing phenylalanine or tryptophan. D genes are given only for firm matches. Size is stated for part of the rows, as once, few or many counts, or as a class when the clone is expanded.

j_call: TRBJ1-2; v_call: TRBV6-6; d_call: .; clone_size: .; cdr3_aa: CASSYSDRLHYGYTF; cdr3_nt: TGTGCCAGCAGTTACTCCGACAGGCTTCACTATGGCTACACCTTC
j_call: TRBJ1-2; v_call: TRBV25-1; d_call: .; clone_size: .; cdr3_aa: CASSEFGEGAVAF; cdr3_nt: .
j_call: TRBJ1-4; v_call: TRBV21-1; d_call: .; clone_size: .; cdr3_aa: CASSKGRESIEKLFF; cdr3_nt: TGTGCCAGCAGCAAGGGGAGGGAGTCGATCGAAAAACTGTTTTTT
j_call: TRBJ1-1; v_call: TRBV3-1/TRBV3-2; d_call: .; clone_size: .; cdr3_aa: CASSVTGSETFF; cdr3_nt: TGTGCCAGCAGCGTTACAGGGTCCGAGACTTTCTTT
j_call: TRBJ2-1; v_call: TRBV20-1; d_call: .; clone_size: .; cdr3_aa: CSARGPREQFF; cdr3_nt: TGCAGTGCTAGAGGTCCTAGGGAGCAGTTCTTC
j_call: TRBJ2-7; v_call: TRBV4-2; d_call: TRBD1; clone_size: .; cdr3_aa: CASSQGTDYEQYF; cdr3_nt: TGTGCCAGCAGCCAGGGGACAGACTACGAGCAGTACTTC
j_call: TRBJ1-2; v_call: TRBV7-2; d_call: .; clone_size: .; cdr3_aa: CASSSFLANYGYTF; cdr3_nt: TGTGCCAGCAGCTCTTTCTTAGCTAACTATGGCTACACCTTC
j_call: TRBJ1-5; v_call: TRBV5-5; d_call: TRBD1; clone_size: .; cdr3_aa: CASSRQDRGQVEGNQPQHF; cdr3_nt: TGTGCCAGCAGCCGTCAGGACAGGGGGCAAGTAGAGGGCAATCAGCCCCAGCATTTT
j_call: TRBJ2-2; v_call: TRBV4-1; d_call: .; clone_size: few; cdr3_aa: CASSQDPRGPTGELFF; cdr3_nt: TGCGCCAGCAGCCAAGACCCGCGAGGGCCCACCGGGGAGCTGTTTTTT
j_call: TRBJ1-2; v_call: TRBV5-8; d_call: TRBD1; clone_size: .; cdr3_aa: CASSLATGGIEGYTF; cdr3_nt: TGTGCCAGCAGCTTGGCGACAGGGGGCATTGAGGGCTACACCTTC
j_call: TRBJ1-1; v_call: TRBV10-2; d_call: TRBD1; clone_size: once; cdr3_aa: CASTTWDSFNTEAFF; cdr3_nt: TGCGCCAGTACGACCTGGGACAGTTTTAACACTGAAGCTTTCTTT
j_call: TRBJ2-7; v_call: TRBV19; d_call: .; clone_size: .; cdr3_aa: CASSIESGSSYEQYF; cdr3_nt: TGTGCCAGTAGTATAGAGTCGGGGAGCTCCTACGAGCAGTACTTC
j_call: TRBJ1-1; v_call: TRBV5-4; d_call: .; clone_size: .; cdr3_aa: CASSFRPTTGTEAFF; cdr3_nt: TGTGCCAGCAGCTTCCGACCCACGACAGGCACTGAAGCTTTCTTT
j_call: TRBJ2-2; v_call: TRBV24-1; d_call: TRBD1; clone_size: few; cdr3_aa: CATSAWGTDNTGELFF; cdr3_nt: TGTGCCACCAGTGCCTGGGGGACAGACAACACCGGGGAGCTGTTTTTT
j_call: TRBJ2-7; v_call: TRBV18; d_call: TRBD1; clone_size: .; cdr3_aa: CASSPPGTGGYEQYF; cdr3_nt: TGTGCCAGCTCACCGCCCGGGACAGGGGGTTACGAGCAGTACTTC
j_call: TRBJ1-4; v_call: TRBV9; d_call: .; clone_size: .; cdr3_aa: CASSPGTPNEKLFF; cdr3_nt: TGTGCCAGCAGCCCGGGGACACCTAATGAAAAACTGTTTTTT
j_call: TRBJ1-1; v_call: TRBV6-6; d_call: .; clone_size: .; cdr3_aa: CASSGAVLNTEAFF; cdr3_nt: TGTGCCAGCAGTGGAGCCGTTCTGAACACTGAAGCTTTCTTT
j_call: TRBJ1-6; v_call: TRBV10-2; d_call: TRBD1; clone_size: .; cdr3_aa: CASSEQGGFSPLHF; cdr3_nt: TGCGCCAGCAGTGAGCAGGGGGGATTTTCACCCCTCCACTTT
j_call: TRBJ1-2; v_call: TRBV14; d_call: .; clone_size: .; cdr3_aa: CASSQDPGRERGGYTF; cdr3_nt: TGTGCCAGCAGCCAAGATCCCGGCAGGGAAAGAGGTGGCTACACCTTC
j_call: TRBJ2-1; v_call: TRBV18; d_call: TRBD2; clone_size: .; cdr3_aa: CASSPPRTSGRVDSSYNEQFF; cdr3_nt: TGTGCCAGCTCACCACCGAGGACTAGCGGGAGAGTAGACAGCTCCTACAATGAGCAGTTCTTC
j_call: TRBJ2-1; v_call: TRBV4-1; d_call: TRBD1; clone_size: few; cdr3_aa: CASSRTGTGLNDEQFF; cdr3_nt: TGCGCCAGCAGCCGCACCGGGACAGGCCTCAACGATGAGCAGTTCTTC
j_call: TRBJ1-2; v_call: TRBV27; d_call: TRBD1; clone_size: .; cdr3_aa: CASSPGQTNYGYTF; cdr3_nt: TGTGCCAGCAGTCCGGGACAGACTAACTATGGCTACACCTTC
j_call: TRBJ1-6; v_call: TRBV10-3; d_call: TRBD1; clone_size: .; cdr3_aa: CATRQGASSPLHF; cdr3_nt: TGTGCCACTCGACAGGGGGCGTCTTCACCCCTCCACTTT
j_call: TRBJ1-4; v_call: TRBV25-1; d_call: .; clone_size: .; cdr3_aa: CASQGHWSEKLFF; cdr3_nt: TGTGCCAGTCAGGGACATTGGAGTGAAAAACTGTTTTTT
j_call: TRBJ2-3; v_call: TRBV10-2; d_call: TRBD1; clone_size: .; cdr3_aa: CASRDRGSTDTQYF; cdr3_nt: TGCGCCAGCAGGGACAGGGGTAGCACAGATACGCAGTATTTT
j_call: TRBJ1-1; v_call: TRBV6-5; d_call: .; clone_size: .; cdr3_aa: CASSYSEGTEAFF; cdr3_nt: TGTGCCAGCAGTTACTCGGAGGGCACTGAAGCTTTCTTT
j_call: TRBJ1-4; v_call: TRBV4-1; d_call: .; clone_size: .; cdr3_aa: CASSQDAGVVNEKLFF; cdr3_nt: TGCGCCAGCAGCCAAGATGCGGGGGTAGTTAATGAAAAACTGTTTTTT
j_call: TRBJ1-2; v_call: TRBV12-3/TRBV12-4; d_call: .; clone_size: .; cdr3_aa: CASSQTESYGYTF; cdr3_nt: TGTGCCAGCAGCCAGACAGAATCCTATGGCTACACCTTC
j_call: TRBJ2-2; v_call: TRBV6-5; d_call: TRBD1; clone_size: once; cdr3_aa: CASSTGWNTGELFF; cdr3_nt: TGTGCCAGCTCGACAGGGTGGAACACCGGGGAGCTGTTTTTT
j_call: TRBJ2-3; v_call: TRBV27; d_call: .; clone_size: .; cdr3_aa: CASSWGGARDTQYF; cdr3_nt: TGTGCCAGCAGTTGGGGGGGCGCGCGCGATACGCAGTATTTT
j_call: TRBJ2-7; v_call: TRBV27; d_call: TRBD2; clone_size: .; cdr3_aa: CASSSGLAGGREQYF; cdr3_nt: TGTGCCAGCAGTTCCGGACTAGCGGGAGGCCGTGAGCAGTACTTC
j_call: TRBJ2-1; v_call: TRBV27; d_call: .; clone_size: .; cdr3_aa: CASSLSVPTGYNEQFF; cdr3_nt: TGTGCCAGCAGTTTATCGGTTCCAACCGGCTACAATGAGCAGTTCTTC
j_call: TRBJ2-2; v_call: TRBV19; d_call: .; clone_size: .; cdr3_aa: CASSIARNTGELFF; cdr3_nt: TGTGCCAGTAGTATAGCGAGGAACACCGGGGAGCTGTTTTTT
j_call: TRBJ2-2; v_call: TRBV27; d_call: TRBD1; clone_size: .; cdr3_aa: CASSSPDRDGGELFF; cdr3_nt: TGTGCCAGCAGTTCTCCCGACAGGGACGGCGGGGAGCTGTTTTTT
j_call: TRBJ1-5; v_call: TRBV30; d_call: .; clone_size: .; cdr3_aa: CAWSLEENQPQHF; cdr3_nt: TGTGCCTGGAGTCTTGAGGAAAATCAGCCCCAGCATTTT
j_call: TRBJ2-7; v_call: TRBV28; d_call: .; clone_size: .; cdr3_aa: CASSYSRVGSYEQYF; cdr3_nt: TGTGCCAGCAGTTATTCCAGGGTTGGTAGTTACGAGCAGTACTTC
j_call: TRBJ1-4; v_call: TRBV4-1; d_call: .; clone_size: .; cdr3_aa: CASSQEGGGRFNEKLFF; cdr3_nt: TGCGCCAGCAGCCAGGAGGGGGGGGGCCGTTTTAATGAAAAACTGTTTTTT
j_call: TRBJ2-3; v_call: TRBV6-2/TRBV6-3; d_call: .; clone_size: .; cdr3_aa: CASSPQVDYTQYF; cdr3_nt: TGTGCCAGCAGTCCACAGGTCGACTATACGCAGTATTTT
j_call: TRBJ2-1; v_call: TRBV12-5; d_call: .; clone_size: .; cdr3_aa: CASGLGVGDNEQFF; cdr3_nt: TGTGCTAGTGGTTTAGGGGTAGGGGACAATGAGCAGTTCTTC
j_call: TRBJ1-2; v_call: TRBV27; d_call: TRBD1; clone_size: .; cdr3_aa: CASGTGNYGYTF; cdr3_nt: TGTGCCTCAGGGACAGGGAACTATGGCTACACCTTC
j_call: TRBJ2-3; v_call: TRBV5-6; d_call: .; clone_size: .; cdr3_aa: CASSLGTLTQYF; cdr3_nt: TGTGCCAGCAGCTTGGGAACTCTTACGCAGTATTTT
j_call: TRBJ1-1; v_call: TRBV29-1; d_call: .; clone_size: .; cdr3_aa: CSVVVGPGSEAFF; cdr3_nt: TGCAGCGTTGTTGTGGGCCCTGGGAGTGAAGCTTTCTTT
j_call: TRBJ1-1; v_call: TRBV3-1/TRBV3-2; d_call: TRBD1; clone_size: .; cdr3_aa: CASSQPGTGPTEAFF; cdr3_nt: TGTGCCAGCAGCCAACCCGGGACAGGGCCCACTGAAGCTTTCTTT
j_call: TRBJ2-2; v_call: TRBV3-1/TRBV3-2; d_call: TRBD2; clone_size: few; cdr3_aa: CASSLLGIAGVANTGELFF; cdr3_nt: TGTGCCAGCAGCCTCCTTGGGATAGCGGGAGTAGCGAACACCGGGGAGCTGTTTTTT
j_call: TRBJ1-2; v_call: TRBV3-1/TRBV3-2; d_call: .; clone_size: .; cdr3_aa: CASSQGPFNYGYTF; cdr3_nt: TGTGCCAGCAGCCAAGGTCCGTTTAACTATGGCTACACCTTC
j_call: TRBJ1-2; v_call: TRBV30; d_call: TRBD1; clone_size: .; cdr3_aa: CAWSRAGGVPYGYTF; cdr3_nt: TGTGCCTGGAGTAGGGCAGGGGGCGTCCCCTATGGCTACACCTTC
j_call: TRBJ1-1; v_call: TRBV3-1/TRBV3-2; d_call: .; clone_size: .; cdr3_aa: CASSQNSRYTEAFF; cdr3_nt: TGTGCCAGCAGCCAAAATTCGCGGTACACTGAAGCTTTCTTT